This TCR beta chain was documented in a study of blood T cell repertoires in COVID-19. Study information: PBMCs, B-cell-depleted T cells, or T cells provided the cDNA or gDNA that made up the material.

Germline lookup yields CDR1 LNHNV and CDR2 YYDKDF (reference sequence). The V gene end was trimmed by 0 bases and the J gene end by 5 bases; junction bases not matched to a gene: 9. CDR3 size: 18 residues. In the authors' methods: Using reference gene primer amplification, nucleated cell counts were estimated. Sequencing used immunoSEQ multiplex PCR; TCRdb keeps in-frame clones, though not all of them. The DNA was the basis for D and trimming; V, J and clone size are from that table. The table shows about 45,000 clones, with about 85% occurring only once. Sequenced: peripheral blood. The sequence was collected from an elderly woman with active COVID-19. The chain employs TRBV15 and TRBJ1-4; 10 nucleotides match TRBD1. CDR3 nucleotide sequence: TGTGCCACCAGCAGAGATTTGGGGGCGGGACAGGGGAATGAAAAACTGTTTTTT. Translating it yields CATSRDLGAGQGNEKLFF.